This TCR beta chain was recovered during a study of graft-versus-host responses after intestinal transplantation. Sequenced by immunoSEQ multiplex PCR; TCRdb stores in-frame clones only, minus some. The sample includes about 88,000 clones, about 95% of them seen just once. Germline assignment: CDR1 SNHLY and CDR2 FYNNEI. The CDR3 runs to 16 residues. Worth noting for this clone: Its specificity is not known.

This clonotype was obtained from a human donor who was the organ donor for an intestinal transplant. The input for sequencing was unstimulated CD4+ T cells sorted from spleen or lymph node cells, taken before transplant. The rearrangement links TRBV2 to TRBJ2-5, with 8 nucleotides matching TRBD1. The DNA matches TRBJ2-7 better at its end, which makes the J call doubtful. The CDR3 region has the DNA TGTGCCAGCACCAAAAAGGTGGCAGGGGGCAGCTACGAGCAGTACTTC. This sequence encodes CASTKKVAGGSYEQYF.